This T cell receptor beta chain appears in the sequencing data of a study of T cells in Graves' hyperthyroidism and ophthalmopathy. Study context: Any treatment followed the collection of peripheral blood at initial diagnosis. Study results and caveats: Also found in blood were most expanded thyroid clonotypes above 0.001.

This CDR3 has 12 residues. With 1 base removed from V and 6 bases from J, the gap between germline ends came to 4 bases. TCR beta CDR3 region amplification was performed from RNA transcripts. TCR CDR3 underwent first-round RT-PCR with the HTBI primer set. MiXCR was run by TCRdb on the multiplex PCR reads, yielding one entry per CDR3 protein. This table holds 480,000 or so distinct CDR3 sequences, approximately 15% found once. Patients with uncontrolled infections, other autoimmune diseases, pregnancy or lactation were excluded. This clonotype came up many times. What it recognizes is unknown. Sequences were obtained from blood. The sequence came from a woman between 18 and 29 years old with Graves' hyperthyroidism. The V and J genes are TRBV12-3 or TRBV12-4 and TRBJ2-1; D ambiguous. Here the CDR3 DNA reads TGTGCCAGCAGTTTAGTGCTCAATGAGCAGTTCTTC. Residues: CASSLVLNEQFF.